The 9 T cell receptor beta chains below all came from one sample that was sequenced in a study of identical twins (dated by TCRdb to 2015 to 2016). The library was generated by 5' RACE. Sequencing was carried out with an Illumina HiSeq 2000. In-frame beta chains were kept once TCRdb had trimmed the public reads at Q25 with fastp and called clones with MiXCR. Identical CDR3 proteins give one entry, which carries the most common genes and DNA. This sample is represented by approximately 690,000 distinct CDR3 sequences; 5.5% to 7.5% of them were singletons. Approximately 1.6% of the sample rests with the top ten. Sequencing was performed on naive T cells sorted from blood. The meaning of the sample's cell subset or site label: cells isolated with a human naive T-cell isolation kit. The receptors shown here come from a man younger than 35 in good health.

This clonotype was observed many times. The rearrangement links TRBV20-1 to TRBJ2-2; 9 nucleotides align to TRBD1. V gave up 5 bases and J gave up 6 bases; unmatched junction bases: 4. Germline assignment: CDR1 DFQATT and CDR2 SNEGSKA (reference sequence). The CDR3 extends over 13 amino acids. This CDR3 is CSAPRTGAGELFF. The CDR3 nucleotides read TGCAGTGCTCCTCGGACAGGGGCCGGGGAGCTGTTTTTT.

This clonotype appeared many times. The chain has TRBV11-2 and TRBJ1-3; 7 bases map to TRBD1. CDR1 SGHAT and CDR2 FQNNGV come from the germline V gene. The V segment lost 4 bases and the J segment 2 bases; nucleotides outside the gene matches: 2. This CDR3 contains 14 residues. The chain's CDR3 is CASSSQGAGNTIYF. The CDR3 DNA reads as TGTGCCAGCAGCTCTCAGGGGGCTGGAAACACCATATATTTT.

This rearrangement joins TRBV3-1 to TRBJ2-6; TRBD1 agrees at 9 bases. Germline V gene lookup returns CDR1 LGHDT and CDR2 YNNKEL (reference sequence). Trimming took 1 base from V and 1 from J; bases not matched to a gene: 8. This CDR3 is 19 amino acids long. The CDR3 here is CASSQVRTGELSGANVLTF. The DNA for the CDR3 is TGTGCCAGCAGCCAAGTTCGGACAGGGGAACTATCTGGGGCCAACGTCCTGACTTTC.

This clonotype was seen more than once but under ten times. The genes are TRBV5-1 and TRBJ1-1; 8 bases align to TRBD1. This CDR3 region has 15 residues. With V trimmed by 0 bases and J by 1 base, 2 bases remained unmatched. CDR1 and CDR2 from the germline V gene are SGHRS and YFSETQ. The CDR3 is CASSLEGQANTEAFF. In DNA form, the CDR3 reads TGCGCCAGCAGCTTGGAGGGACAGGCGAACACTGAAGCTTTCTTT.

The chain carries TRBV24-1 and TRBJ2-2; 10 nucleotides line up with TRBD2. J was trimmed by 2 bases and V by 0 bases; bases with no gene match: 2. Germline V gene data show CDR1 as KGHDR and CDR2 as SFDVKD. The CDR3 consists of 17 residues. The chain's CDR3 is CATSDLWTSGNTGELFF. In DNA form, the CDR3 reads TGTGCCACCAGTGATTTGTGGACTAGCGGAAACACCGGGGAGCTGTTTTTT.

The chain carries TRBV11-1 and TRBJ1-1, with D tentatively TRBD1 (6 bases). The V gene's germline CDR1 is SGHAT and CDR2 FQDESV (reference sequence). The CDR3 extends over 14 amino acids. V dropped 5 bases and J dropped 0 bases, with 10 bases sitting between them. The CDR3 spells CASSSGGLNTEAFF. The DNA of the CDR3 is TGTGCCAGCAGCAGCGGGGGGCTGAACACTGAAGCTTTCTTT.

This clonotype showed up many times. For the CDR3, the DNA is TGTGCCAGCAGTGGAGGCAGAAGCCCCACTGAAGCTTTCTTT. This translates into CASSGGRSPTEAFF. This chain links TRBV6-1 with TRBJ1-1; D call uncertain. Per the germline V gene, CDR1 is MNHNS and CDR2 is SASEGT. Between the trimmed V and J ends, which lost 4 bases and 4 bases, there was a span of 13 bases. This CDR3 contains 14 residues.

This clonotype has just a few counts. CDR3 DNA: TGTGCCACCAGCAGAGATCGATGGCAGGGCCCCTACAATGAGCAGTTCTTC. Its translation is CATSRDRWQGPYNEQFF. V is TRBV15 and J is TRBJ2-1; a possible D gene is TRBD1 (5 bases). Trimming cost V 0 bases and J 2 bases, with 14 bases left between them. Germline V lookup: CDR1 LNHNV, CDR2 YYDKDF (reference sequence). This CDR3 contains 17 residues.

This clonotype has a count of ten or more. The chain combines TRBV6-5 with TRBJ1-4; D is possibly TRBD1 (5 bases). The V and J ends lost 2 bases and 6 bases respectively, with 10 bases between them. CDR3 length: 14 residues. Germline CDR1 reads MNHEY; CDR2 reads SVGAGI. This CDR3 is CASSYGGADEKLFF. The CDR3 region has the DNA TGTGCCAGCAGTTACGGAGGGGCTGATGAAAAACTGTTTTTT.